This T cell receptor (beta chain) was recovered during a study of cytomegalovirus exposure and HLA in healthy donors. Study results and caveats: Some TCR beta chains (more than 150 of them) were listed as cytomegalovirus-associated. In vitro, three CMV-associated chains proved specific for CMV antigens. Excluded: some indistinguishable V segments such as TRBV6-2 and TRBV6-3. Sequencing likely generated an artifact that appeared as a cluster of highly shared sequence variants.

PCR primers comprised 60 Vbeta and 13 Jbeta primers. The data were produced by immunoSEQ multiplex PCR, yet TCRdb's version contains in-frame clones alone and is incomplete. The sample carries roughly 200,000 clones, about 82% recorded once. Notes on this clone: Its antigen remains unidentified.

CDR1 is DFQATT, CDR2 SNEGSKA, per germline (reference sequence). The CDR3 runs 11 residues. V lost 6 bases and J 2 bases, leaving 7 bases between the germline ends. This sequence joins TRBV20-1 and TRBJ1-1, with D unresolved. The clonotype comes from a woman between 45 and 65 years old in good health and CMV-seronegative. The specimen sequenced was PBMCs. The CDR3 DNA reads TGCAGTGCCAAACACAACACTGAAGCTTTCTTT. Translation gives CSAKHNTEAFF.